These 15 T cell receptor beta chains came from one sample sequenced in a study of blood T cell repertoires in COVID-19 (dated by TCRdb to the early 2020s). Libraries were prepared through the immunoSEQ multiplex PCR assay. TCRdb holds this immuneACCESS table with in-frame rearrangements only. Some clones are missing; in checked studies, unresolved V genes explain under half, and the rest has no known cause. The sample yields 190,000 or so clones; approximately 87% were counted once. The ten top clones hold roughly 6.2% of the sample. Sequencing was done on a sample of peripheral blood. The source is a man aged 60-69 years who had recovered from COVID-19.

The chain carries TRBV14 and TRBJ2-7; D is unresolved. The V gene lost 3 bases and the J gene lost 2 bases, with 5 bases spanning the gap. The germline CDR1 and CDR2 sequences are SGHDN and FVKESK. The CDR3 is 12 residues long. As DNA, the CDR3 is TGTGCCAGCAGCCATACGGCCTACGAGCAGTACTTC. Translation: CASSHTAYEQYF.

The chain joins TRBV3-1 (or the pseudogene TRBV3-2) to TRBJ1-6, with 11 bases lining up with TRBD1. This CDR3 contains 17 residues. Germline assignment: CDR1 LGHDT and CDR2 YNNKEL (reference sequence). With V trimmed by 2 bases and J by 2 bases, 2 bases remained unmatched. The CDR3 DNA is TGTGCCAGCAGCCAATGGGACAGGGGGACCTATAATTCACCCCTCCACTTT. The encoded protein is CASSQWDRGTYNSPLHF.

The chain uses TRBV6-1 and TRBJ1-2; possibly TRBD1 for D (5 bases). V was trimmed by 4 bases and J by 1 base, leaving 16 bases between them. The CDR3 loop spans 16 amino acids. Germline assignment: CDR1 MNHNS and CDR2 SASEGT. The CDR3 is CASSVPPGGINYGYTF. CDR3 DNA sequence: TGTGCCAGCAGTGTCCCCCCCGGGGGTATTAACTATGGCTACACCTTC.

The gene calls are TRBV5-8 and TRBJ1-6; a weak D match, TRBD1 (6 bases). The V end was cut by 2 bases, the J end by 10 bases, with 10 bases between. The CDR3 has 13 residues. Per the germline V gene, CDR1 is SGHTS and CDR2 is YDEGEE. This chain's CDR3 is CASSFSGESPLHF. The CDR3 DNA sequence: TGTGCCAGCAGCTTTTCAGGGGAATCACCCCTCCACTTT.

The V and J genes are TRBV25-1 and TRBJ2-1, with 9 positions matching TRBD2. V was pared by 6 bases and J by 10 bases, with 13 bases of the junction left unmatched. Germline V gene sequence: CDR1 MGHDK, CDR2 SYGVNS. This CDR3 has 15 residues. CDR3 residues: CASSPGGGRAGEQFF. In DNA, the CDR3 is TGTGCCAGCAGCCCTGGGGGCGGGAGGGCCGGCGAGCAGTTCTTC.

This clone was counted a single time. The J gene is TRBJ1-1, the V gene TRBV24-1; no reliable D call. From germline, CDR1 is KGHDR and CDR2 SFDVKD. The V gene lost 7 bases and the J gene lost 11 bases, with 16 bases spanning the gap. There are 12 residues in the CDR3. CDR3 DNA sequence: TGTGCCACCAGCGAAACTCTGGGGAGGGCTTTCTTT. This sequence encodes CATSETLGRAFF.

The chain employs TRBV27 and TRBJ2-5, with TRBD2 matching 11 bases. The germline gives CDR1 MNHEY, CDR2 SMNVEV (reference sequence). J was trimmed by 4 bases and V by 3 bases; bases with no gene match: 1. The CDR3 has 14 amino acids. The CDR3 loop reads CASSFGTSGETQYF. The CDR3 nucleotides read TGTGCCAGCAGTTTCGGGACTAGCGGAGAGACCCAGTACTTC.

This clone occurred once. The chain links TRBV10-2 to TRBJ1-4, with a possible D match to TRBD1 (5 bases). V was trimmed by 3 bases and J by 8 bases, leaving 16 bases between them. Germline-derived CDR1 and CDR2 are WSHSY and SAAADI. The CDR3 sequence is 15 residues long. The CDR3 bases are TGCGCCAGCAGTGATGGAGGGGAATGGTGGGAAAAACTGTTTTTT. Its translation is CASSDGGEWWEKLFF.

This clone was seen a handful of times. CDR3 sequence reads: CASSLTRRGGDTQYF. CDR3 in DNA: TGTGCCAGCAGCTTAACGAGACGAGGGGGAGATACGCAGTATTTT. V gene TRBV11-2 combines with J gene TRBJ2-3; D may be TRBD1 (6 bases). The CDR3 spans 15 residues. The germline V and J ends were trimmed by 2 bases and 5 bases, with 14 bases remaining between them. CDR1 and CDR2 from the germline V gene are SGHAT and FQNNGV.

The chain combines TRBV11-2 with TRBJ1-2, with 8 bases matching TRBD1. The length of the CDR3 is 16 residues. V trimming: 0 bases; J trimming: 4 bases; junction bases outside the gene matches: 7. Germline V gene sequence: CDR1 SGHAT, CDR2 FQNNGV. The CDR3 loop is CASSLDRAGGIYGYTF. The CDR3 region has the DNA TGTGCCAGCAGCTTAGATCGAGCAGGGGGCATCTATGGCTACACCTTC.

The genes are TRBV28 and TRBJ2-7; D is perhaps TRBD2 (5 bases). The CDR3 loop spans 14 amino acids. CDR1 is MDHEN and CDR2 is SYDVKM in the germline V gene. Trimming took 6 bases from V and 1 from J, leaving 13 bases between them. The DNA for the CDR3 is TGTGCCAGCAGCCCGCCGGGGTCTTCCTACGAGCAGTACTTC. Translation gives CASSPPGSSYEQYF.

The chain recombines TRBV7-3 with TRBJ2-1; TRBD2 aligns across 7 bases. The CDR3 is 14 residues long. Per germline, CDR1 SGHTA and CDR2 FQGTGA. V trimming: 5 bases; J trimming: 9 bases; junction bases outside the gene matches: 10. CDR3 sequence: CASSPHQGGSEQFF. The CDR3 nucleotides read TGTGCCAGCAGCCCCCACCAGGGAGGGAGTGAGCAGTTCTTC.

The V call is TRBV28, the J call TRBJ1-2; 11 bases are shared with TRBD1. This CDR3 has 13 residues. Losses at the gene ends were 8 bases for V and 4 bases for J; bases not matched to a gene: 3. Germline loops: CDR1 MDHEN, CDR2 SYDVKM. The CDR3 loop is CASEGQGVYGYTF. As DNA, the CDR3 is TGTGCCAGCGAGGGACAGGGGGTCTATGGCTACACCTTC.

The chain has TRBV6-1 and TRBJ2-7, with 7 bases lining up with TRBD2. This CDR3 is built from 15 residues. Trimming at V came to 2 bases and at J to 3 bases, leaving 7 bases not matched to a gene. Germline CDR1 MNHNS, CDR2 SASEGT. The CDR3: CASSEMGGISYEQYF. As DNA, the CDR3 is TGTGCCAGCAGTGAAATGGGAGGGATCAGCTACGAGCAGTACTTC.

The chain uses TRBV10-3 and TRBJ1-5; 10 bases agree with TRBD1. From germline, CDR1 is ENHRY and CDR2 SYGVKD. Trimming removed 3 bases from V and 7 bases from J; junction bases left unmatched: 6. The length of the CDR3 is 15 residues. For the CDR3, the DNA is TGTGCCATCAGTGATCGGGACAGGGGTGAACAGCCCCAGCATTTT. Amino acids: CAISDRDRGEQPQHF.